One T cell receptor beta chain is described in this entry. The antigen remains unidentified. This sample includes further DNA sequences coding for the same CDR3. This sample is part of a study of cytomegalovirus exposure and HLA in healthy donors. The wider study: There were approximately 85 million unique TCRs (from HLA-typed donors) in an early data release.

Primers included in the PCR were 60 Vbeta and 13 Jbeta primers. Libraries were prepared by immunoSEQ multiplex PCR; TCRdb keeps only in-frame clonotypes and omits some of them. The sample consists of 80,000 to 95,000 clones, roughly 80% of them appearing once. Study conclusions and caveats: Being productive about 87% or about 30% of the time was typical of most TCR beta V segments in an earlier analysis.

This CDR3 is built from 16 residues. Germline trimming cut 0 bases from V and 11 bases from J; bases unmatched to any gene: 14. Germline-derived CDR1 and CDR2 are SGHRS and YFSETQ. Input material: PBMCs. The TCR originated in a woman aged 40 to 49 in good health and CMV-seropositive. The chain carries TRBV5-1 and TRBJ1-2; TRBD1 matches 9 bases. The DNA of the CDR3 is TGCGCCAGCAGCTTGGACCCTTCACAGGGGGCGGGTGGTTACACCTTC. Amino acids: CASSLDPSQGAGGYTF.